The 18 T cell receptor beta chains in this list originate from one sample, sequenced in a study of beta chain features in type 1 diabetes. Study-wide points: There was a moderate but significant shortening of TCRB CDR3s in all four CD4+ subsets of Type 1 diabetes patients.

Reverse transcription of all isolated RNA meant that expressed TCRB transcripts were sequenced. Libraries were prepared by immunoSEQ multiplex PCR; TCRdb keeps only in-frame clonotypes and omits some of them. The data hold 100,000 to 150,000 clones, with 7% to 10% observed a single time. These receptors' antigens are unknown. Sequenced input: central memory CD4+ T cells from blood. Source of these receptors: a man aged 25 to 45 with type 1 diabetes.

This clone came up a few times. The CDR3 reads CASNPGHQPQHF. CDR3 nucleotides: TGTGCCAGCAACCCAGGGCACCAGCCCCAGCATTTT. The gene calls are TRBV6-6 and TRBJ1-5; D possibly corresponds to TRBD1 (5 bases). V was shortened by 7 bases and J by 7 bases, with 11 bases between the two germline ends. The CDR3 runs to 12 residues. Germline lookup yields CDR1 MNHNY and CDR2 SVGAGI (reference sequence).

This clone has just a few counts. The rearrangement joins TRBV9 to TRBJ2-1; 8 nucleotides match TRBD2. Germline V gives CDR1 SGDLS, CDR2 YYNGEE. V was clipped by 0 bases and J by 0 bases; unmatched bases: 2. This CDR3 has 16 residues. DNA for the CDR3: TGTGCCAGCAGCGTAGGACTAGCGAGCTCCTACAATGAGCAGTTCTTC. This gives the protein CASSVGLASSYNEQFF.

This rearrangement joins TRBV30 to TRBJ1-6; no clear D. The V and J ends lost 3 bases and 7 bases respectively, with 10 bases between them. This CDR3 comprises 13 residues. Germline assignment: CDR1 GTSNPN and CDR2 SVGIG (reference sequence). The chain's CDR3 is CAWRARPNSPLHF. Written as DNA, the CDR3 is TGTGCCTGGAGGGCACGCCCCAATTCACCCCTCCACTTT.

The chain employs TRBV29-1 and TRBJ1-1; possibly TRBD1 for D (6 bases). Between the trimmed V and J ends, which lost 7 bases and 1 base, there was a span of 13 bases. The length of the CDR3 is 13 residues. From germline, CDR1 is SQVTM and CDR2 ANQGSEA. The CDR3 protein is CSASLQGNTEAFF. The CDR3 DNA is TGCAGCGCATCCTTACAGGGGAACACTGAAGCTTTCTTT.

The chain carries TRBV19 and TRBJ1-2, with D perhaps matching TRBD1 (5 bases). Germline V gene data show CDR1 as LNHDA and CDR2 as SQIVND (reference sequence). The CDR3 covers 14 residues. Trimming took off 4 bases at V and 6 bases at J, with 15 bases between the two ends. The CDR3 reads CASSTSGGVHGYTF. CDR3 sequence (DNA): TGTGCCAGTAGTACATCGGGGGGAGTACATGGCTACACCTTC.

The chain is built from TRBV7-9 and TRBJ2-7; D is unclear. Trimming shortened V by 1 base and J by 3 bases, and 7 bases separated the two germline ends. The CDR3 length is 13 residues. CDR1 SEHNR and CDR2 FQNEAQ come from the germline V gene (reference sequence). The CDR3 sequence: CASSLDAIYEQYF. DNA for the CDR3: TGTGCCAGCAGCTTAGACGCGATCTACGAGCAGTACTTC.

The sample holds a few counts of this clone. V gene TRBV10-3 combines with J gene TRBJ2-4, with TRBD2 matching over 8 bases. Looked up from germline, CDR1 is ENHRY and CDR2 is SYGVKD. J lost 8 bases, V lost 6 bases, and 18 bases had no gene match. This CDR3 has 17 residues. DNA for the CDR3: TGTGCCATCAGCGGGGGGGGAGGGACACCCCAAGGTGACATTCAGTACTTC. Protein product: CAISGGGGTPQGDIQYF.

V gene TRBV18 combines with J gene TRBJ2-7; 7 nucleotides align to TRBD1. V was pared by 4 bases and J by 2 bases, with 2 bases of the junction left unmatched. Germline V gene lookup returns CDR1 KGHSH and CDR2 LQKENI. This CDR3 is built from 13 residues. CDR3 nucleotides: TGTGCCAGCTCACAGGACAGGACCTACGAGCAGTACTTC. This translates into CASSQDRTYEQYF.

The chain links TRBV11-1 to TRBJ1-2; D may be TRBD1 (5 bases). The germline gives CDR1 SGHAT, CDR2 FQDESV (reference sequence). This CDR3 has 14 amino acids. Deletions cut 5 bases from V and 1 base from J, with 11 bases between. CDR3: CASSGGLSNYGYTF. The CDR3 nucleotides are TGTGCCAGCAGCGGGGGACTCAGTAACTATGGCTACACCTTC.

The rearrangement uses TRBV7-2 and TRBJ2-7, with TRBD2 identical over 7 bases. The CDR3 has 16 residues. V shed 5 bases, J shed 5 bases, and the junction held 15 bases outside the gene matches. The germline V gene has CDR1 SGHTA and CDR2 FQGNSA. CDR3: CASSGGGAHPRDEQYF. CDR3 in DNA: TGTGCCAGCAGCGGGGGGGGAGCTCATCCTCGAGACGAGCAGTACTTC.

A few counts support this clone. The V gene is TRBV4-1, the J gene TRBJ2-2, with 7 bases aligning to TRBD1. Germline trimming cut 3 bases from V and 1 base from J; bases unmatched to any gene: 20. In germline, CDR1 is MGHRA, CDR2 YSYEKL. This CDR3 contains 21 residues. CDR3 region: CASSHPLGKPLGQENTGELFF. The CDR3 region has the DNA TGCGCCAGCAGCCACCCCCTGGGCAAGCCACTAGGACAGGAGAACACCGGGGAGCTGTTTTTT.

The rearrangement links TRBV5-1 to TRBJ2-7; D possibly corresponds to TRBD2 (6 bases). The CDR3 is 15 residues long. V gave up 0 bases and J gave up 2 bases, with 12 bases separating them. Germline V gene data show CDR1 as SGHRS and CDR2 as YFSETQ. The CDR3 DNA follows: TGCGCCAGCAGCTTGGCGGCGGGGACCACCTACGAGCAGTACTTC. This encodes CASSLAAGTTYEQYF.

The chain employs TRBV7-9 and TRBJ2-5; weak D call: TRBD2 (5 bases). V was trimmed by 0 bases and J by 5 bases, leaving 16 bases between them. Germline assignment: CDR1 SEHNR and CDR2 FQNEAQ (reference sequence). This CDR3 contains 16 residues. CDR3 protein: CASSLAPGAERETQYF. The CDR3, as DNA: TGTGCCAGCAGCTTAGCTCCAGGAGCCGAGCGGGAGACCCAGTACTTC.

The V gene is TRBV7-8, the J gene TRBJ2-6, with TRBD1 matching 10 bases. V dropped 5 bases and J dropped 0; count of bases not matched to a gene: 10. This CDR3 has 19 amino acids. Germline CDR1 and CDR2: SGHVS and FQNEAQ. The chain's CDR3 is CASSIIPGQGFSGANVLTF. CDR3 DNA: TGTGCCAGCAGCATAATACCGGGACAGGGGTTCTCTGGGGCCAACGTCCTGACTTTC.

In this sample, this clone turned up a few times. The chain employs TRBV9 and TRBJ1-2; TRBD1 is a possible D gene (6 bases). V shed 0 bases and J shed 13 bases, with 16 bases lying between them. Germline CDR1 reads SGDLS; CDR2 reads YYNGEE. The CDR3 is 13 amino acids. The CDR3 bases are TGTGCCAGCAGCGTAGTAAACAGGGACACCCTCACCTTC. This sequence encodes CASSVVNRDTLTF.

The chain employs TRBV5-8 and TRBJ1-5; perhaps TRBD1 as D (5 bases). Germline V gives CDR1 SGHTS, CDR2 YDEGEE. The CDR3 consists of 15 residues. V lost 4 bases and J lost 5, with 16 bases in between. The CDR3 loop is CASSPRAGLDQPQHF. The CDR3, as DNA: TGTGCCAGCAGCCCCCGGGCAGGGCTGGATCAGCCCCAGCATTTT.

This clone was counted at least ten times. V gene TRBV19 combines with J gene TRBJ2-5; D may be TRBD2 (5 bases). The germline gives CDR1 LNHDA, CDR2 SQIVND (reference sequence). Trimming cost V 6 bases and J 4 bases, with 12 bases left between them. The CDR3 contains 13 residues. In DNA, the CDR3 is TGTGCCAGTAGCCCCCCCCGGGGAGAGACCCAGTACTTC. This encodes CASSPPRGETQYF. The variable domain in full, completed from reference TRBV19 and TRBJ2-5, reads DGGITQSPKYLFRKEGQNVTLSCEQNLNHDAMYWYRQDPGQGLRLIYYSQIVNDFQKGDIAEGYSVSREKKESFPLTVTSAQKNPTAFYLCASSPPRGETQYFGPGTRLLVL.

This clone was observed a handful of times. This rearrangement joins TRBV6-5 to TRBJ1-1; no clear D. V was pared by 1 base and J by 0 bases, with 9 bases between. The CDR3 consists of 15 residues. Germline values: CDR1 MNHEY, CDR2 SVGAGI. The CDR3 here is CASSYLSGMNTEAFF. CDR3 DNA: TGTGCCAGCAGTTACTTGTCGGGGATGAACACTGAAGCTTTCTTT.